The 27 T cell receptor beta chains reported below all come from one sample, sequenced in a study of vaccination and CD4 T cells after COVID-19. The treatment here: roughly 11-day PBMC culture with coronavirus spike peptide pools or control peptides (ViraFEST assay). Their target antigens are unknown. Scientists ran DNA taken from cultured CD4+ T cells through the Oncomine TCR Beta short-read assay for sequencing. A single record per CDR3 protein comes from TCRdb applying MiXCR to the PCR reads. The data show 11,000 to 15,000 distinct CDR3 sequences, about 29% seen once. The sequenced sample was cultured CD4+ T cells from blood. All receptors derive from a human donor with COVID-19.

The rearrangement joins TRBV9 to TRBJ1-2; unclear D gene. V was trimmed by 0 bases and J by 1 base, leaving 10 bases between them. The CDR3 has 15 amino acids. CDR1 SGDLS and CDR2 YYNGEE come from the germline V gene. CDR3 nucleotides: TGTGCCAGCAGCGTAGATCCAGCCATTAACTATGGCTACACCTTC. It specifies CASSVDPAINYGYTF.

J is TRBJ2-3 and V is TRBV19; 11 nucleotides match TRBD2. Trimming at V came to 7 bases and at J to 3 bases, leaving 3 bases not matched to a gene. The germline CDR1 and CDR2 sequences are LNHDA and SQIVND (reference sequence). The CDR3 loop spans 14 amino acids. This CDR3 reads CASISGGATDTQYF. The CDR3 DNA sequence: TGTGCCAGTATTAGCGGGGGGGCAACAGATACGCAGTATTTT.

By proportion, this clonotype is medium-sized (0.01 to 0.1%). J is TRBJ1-6 and V is TRBV20-1; D might be TRBD1 (6 bases). The CDR3 has 16 residues. Trimming left V 5 bases short and J 4 bases short, with 18 bases between. CDR1 DFQATT and CDR2 SNEGSKA come from the germline V gene (reference sequence). The chain's CDR3 is CSAPTRQDTYNSPLHF. The CDR3 DNA follows: TGCAGTGCTCCCACCCGACAGGATACTTATAATTCACCCCTCCACTTT.

This clonotype was found a few times. This sequence joins TRBV2 and TRBJ2-7; tentatively, D is TRBD1 or TRBD2 (6 bases each). Looked up from germline, CDR1 is SNHLY and CDR2 is FYNNEI. V lost 5 bases to trimming and J lost 2 bases, with 10 bases between them. The CDR3 extends over 13 amino acids. CDR3 protein: CASSYREAYEQYF. CDR3 in DNA: TGTGCCAGCAGTTACAGGGAGGCCTACGAGCAGTACTTC.

This chain links TRBV6-1 with TRBJ2-5, with D tentatively TRBD1 (6 bases). V was clipped by 4 bases and J by 1 base, with 16 bases between them. The CDR3 runs to 16 residues. Germline CDR1 is MNHNS and CDR2 is SASEGT. The DNA of the CDR3 is TGTGCCAGCAGTGCCCTCGGGACAACGATCCAAGAGACCCAGTACTTC. It is translated as CASSALGTTIQETQYF.

V usage is TRBV2 and J usage is TRBJ1-5, with D hard to call. The CDR3 spans 16 residues. Germline CDR1 is SNHLY and CDR2 is FYNNEI. Trimming stripped 7 bases from V and 4 bases from J, with 20 bases between. CDR3 DNA: TGTGCCAGCAAAACCCTGACGTCGGCGGAAAATCAGCCCCAGCATTTT. Translation: CASKTLTSAENQPQHF.

J is TRBJ1-4 and V is TRBV19; the D gene is possibly TRBD1 (5 bases). Germline loops: CDR1 LNHDA, CDR2 SQIVND (reference sequence). Trimming pared 5 bases from V and 8 bases from J, leaving 15 bases between. This CDR3 contains 14 residues. CDR3 protein: CASSSGTEDEKLFF. The CDR3 coding sequence is TGTGCCAGTAGTTCCGGGACCGAGGACGAAAAACTGTTTTTT.

The chain uses TRBV6-1 and TRBJ2-1; no definite D call. V dropped 2 bases and J dropped 5 bases, with 10 bases sitting between them. The germline V gene encodes CDR1 MNHNS and CDR2 SASEGT. There are 14 residues in the CDR3. The CDR3 DNA reads TGTGCCAGCAGTGAATCATTCAGCCACAATGAGCAGTTCTTC. Translation gives CASSESFSHNEQFF.

J is TRBJ2-1 and V is TRBV19, with 12 bases identical to TRBD2. CDR1 is LNHDA and CDR2 is SQIVND in the germline V gene (reference sequence). The CDR3 has 15 amino acids. The trim removed 10 bases at V and 1 base at J, leaving 5 bases unmatched. The CDR3 DNA is TGTGCCACCCGACTAGCGGGGGCTTCCTACAATGAGCAGTTCTTC. Amino acids: CATRLAGASYNEQFF.

The chain links TRBV6-1 to TRBJ2-5; 7 bases agree with TRBD2. V lost 5 bases, J lost 5 bases, and 8 bases stayed unmatched. CDR1 is MNHNS, CDR2 SASEGT, per germline. The CDR3 is 14 amino acids. Written as DNA, the CDR3 is TGTGCCAGCAGTACCAGAGCGGGGTCCGAGACCCAGTACTTC. This gives the protein CASSTRAGSETQYF.

This clonotype was found a few times. The V call is TRBV15, the J call TRBJ1-3, with D possibly TRBD1 on 5 matching bases. The ends were cut back, 2 bases at V and 2 bases at J, with 16 bases in the middle. The CDR3 totals 17 residues. Germline V gene data show CDR1 as LNHNV and CDR2 as YYDKDF (reference sequence). Here the CDR3 reads CATSRRTNQGTGNTIYF. The CDR3 DNA follows: TGTGCCACCAGCAGACGAACTAACCAGGGTACTGGAAACACCATATATTTT.

V usage is TRBV2 and J usage is TRBJ2-1, with D tentatively TRBD1 (6 bases). Germline V gene sequence: CDR1 SNHLY, CDR2 FYNNEI. This CDR3 spans 15 amino acids. The V and J ends lost 0 bases and 5 bases respectively, with 11 bases between them. DNA for the CDR3: TGTGCCAGCAGTGAAGCTAAGGGACAACACAATGAGCAGTTCTTC. This sequence encodes CASSEAKGQHNEQFF.

This clonotype was detected a few times. The rearrangement uses TRBV19 and TRBJ2-1; D gene unclear. The CDR3 extends over 15 amino acids. Germline CDR1 and CDR2: LNHDA and SQIVND (reference sequence). Trimming took 5 bases from V and 5 from J, leaving 16 bases between them. CDR3 amino acids: CASSAKVDGHNEQFF. The CDR3 DNA reads TGTGCCAGTAGTGCTAAAGTCGACGGCCACAATGAGCAGTTCTTC.

V is TRBV6-5 and J is TRBJ2-2; D not certain. Looked up from germline, CDR1 is MNHEY and CDR2 is SVGAGI. The ends were cut back, 2 bases at V and 2 bases at J, with 15 bases in the middle. The CDR3 totals 17 residues. CDR3 loop: CASSYAFESRNTGELFF. CDR3 bases: TGTGCCAGCAGTTACGCCTTCGAAAGCCGTAACACCGGGGAGCTGTTTTTT.

This sequence joins TRBV12-3 or TRBV12-4 and TRBJ2-3; perhaps TRBD2 as D (5 bases). The length of the CDR3 is 14 residues. V was cut by 7 bases and J by 6 bases, with 17 bases left in between. The CDR3 is CASIPSPPGDTQYF. DNA of the CDR3: TGTGCCAGCATTCCCTCACCCCCGGGGGATACGCAGTATTTT.

The chain couples TRBV6-2 or TRBV6-3 to TRBJ2-7; no firm D call. Germline-derived CDR1 and CDR2 are MNHEY and SVGEGT. V was pared by 8 bases and J by 6 bases, with 17 bases between. This CDR3 spans 13 amino acids. The CDR3 sequence is CASSDLFSAEQYF. CDR3 bases: TGTGCCAGCTCGGACCTATTTAGTGCCGAGCAGTACTTC.

As regards this clonotype: A read error is likely, as this CDR3 ends without the conserved phenylalanine or tryptophan. This chain uses TRBV20-1 with TRBJ1-1; 7 positions match TRBD1. With V trimmed by 3 bases and J by 7 bases, 11 bases remained unmatched. Per the germline V gene, CDR1 is DFQATT and CDR2 is SNEGSKA (reference sequence). CDR3 length equals 14 residues. CDR3 coding DNA: TGCAGTGCTAGTCTAAGGACAGGCGAACTTGAAGCTTTCCTT. The encoded protein is CSASLRTGELEAFL.

Notes on this clonotype: One junction end disagrees with the germline gene, perhaps due to a read error. The chain couples TRBV6-1 to TRBJ1-1; D is unresolved. CDR3 size: 11 residues. The germline gives CDR1 MNHNS, CDR2 SASEGT. The CDR3 DNA follows: TGTGCCAGCAGAGAGAACACTGAAGCTCTCTTT. Encoded protein: CASRENTEALF.

This clonotype was seen only a few times. The chain recombines TRBV10-1 with TRBJ1-4, with TRBD1 as a possible D gene (6 bases). The CDR3 contains 15 residues. V lost 0 bases to trimming and J lost 8 bases, with 13 bases between them. Germline V CDR1 and CDR2: WNHNN, SYGVQD (reference sequence). The CDR3, as DNA: TGCGCCAGCAGTGAGTCGTCGGACAGTGAGGAAAAACTGTTTTTT. Its protein is CASSESSDSEEKLFF.

This clonotype occurred once. This sequence joins TRBV19 and TRBJ2-5; 11 bases agree with TRBD2. This CDR3 is built from 16 residues. Germline loops: CDR1 LNHDA, CDR2 SQIVND (reference sequence). V shed 7 bases and J 5 bases; nucleotides not matched to a gene: 12. This CDR3 reads CASTQRLAGSGETQYF. For the CDR3, the DNA is TGTGCCAGTACACAAAGACTAGCGGGATCGGGGGAGACCCAGTACTTC.

The CDR3 here is CASSLFTGGLNEQFF. CDR3 in DNA: TGTGCCAGCAGCTTATTTACAGGGGGGCTCAATGAGCAGTTCTTC. The chain employs TRBV7-9 and TRBJ2-1; the match to TRBD1 covers 8 bases. Germline V gene lookup returns CDR1 SEHNR and CDR2 FQNEAQ (reference sequence). The CDR3 spans 15 residues. The J segment lost 6 bases and the V segment lost 2 bases, leaving 6 bases of the junction unmatched.

This clonotype came up a few times. The V and J genes are TRBV6-5 and TRBJ2-1; 8 nucleotides line up with TRBD2. The CDR3 contains 18 residues. Germline CDR1 is MNHEY and CDR2 is SVGAGI. Trimming took 0 bases from V and 6 from J; bases not matched to a gene: 13. This CDR3 reads CASSYSARLRGGPNEQFF. The DNA for the CDR3 is TGTGCCAGCAGTTACTCGGCTCGGTTACGGGGGGGCCCCAATGAGCAGTTCTTC.

The CDR3 nucleotides read TGCGCCAGCAGCCAAGATGGTCTAGCCAAAAACATTCAGTACTTC. It specifies CASSQDGLAKNIQYF. The rearrangement links TRBV4-1 to TRBJ2-4, with D hard to call. The germline V gene encodes CDR1 MGHRA and CDR2 YSYEKL. The CDR3 length is 15 residues. Trimming left V 0 bases short and J 0 bases short, with 6 bases between.

The CDR3 region has the DNA TGTGCCAGCTGGGTGGGAAGGGGGCAGCCCCAGCATTTT. Translation gives CASWVGRGQPQHF. This sequence joins TRBV6-1 and TRBJ1-5; D might be TRBD1 (6 bases). Trimming stripped 8 bases from V and 7 bases from J, with 15 bases between. The CDR3 covers 13 residues. Germline V gene sequence: CDR1 MNHNS, CDR2 SASEGT.

This clonotype has just a few counts. V gene TRBV12-3 or TRBV12-4 combines with J gene TRBJ1-6; D gene uncertain. The CDR3 has 14 amino acids. V lost 6 bases to trimming and J lost 0 bases, with 6 bases between them. The CDR3 region is CASSGYSYNSPLHF. The CDR3 DNA follows: TGTGCCAGCAGCGGGTACTCCTATAATTCACCCCTCCACTTT.

Within the sample, this clonotype is medium-sized (0.01 to 0.1%). The rearrangement uses TRBV20-1 and TRBJ1-2; D is possibly TRBD1 (5 bases). Deletions cut 1 base from V and 12 bases from J, with 12 bases between. This CDR3 is built from 11 residues. Germline values: CDR1 DFQATT, CDR2 SNEGSKA (reference sequence). The CDR3 DNA reads TGCAGTGCTAGAGGGGGACTGGAAAACACCTTC. Translated, it gives CSARGGLENTF.

V and J are TRBV20-1 and TRBJ1-4; D unresolved. Deletions cut 3 bases from V and 7 bases from J, with 9 bases between. The CDR3 length is 12 residues. The germline CDR1 and CDR2 sequences are DFQATT and SNEGSKA (reference sequence). The CDR3 is CSASRVTEKLFF. CDR3 bases: TGCAGTGCTAGTCGCGTGACTGAAAAACTGTTTTTT.